This note documents a single TCR beta chain sequence. The antigen is not known. This specimen belongs to a study of cytomegalovirus exposure and HLA in healthy donors. Notes on the study in general: The presence/absence work took it that sequencing depth was about the same across donors. Excluded were some V segments that proved indistinguishable, including TRBV6-2 and TRBV6-3.

A multiplex PCR was run with 60 Vbeta primers and 13 Jbeta primers. Sequencing used immunoSEQ multiplex PCR; TCRdb keeps in-frame clones, though not all of them. Of over 150,000 clones listed, roughly four fifths are singletons. The V gene lost 6 bases and the J gene lost 15 bases, with 18 bases spanning the gap. Per the germline V gene, CDR1 is MNHEY and CDR2 is SMNVEV (reference sequence). The CDR3 extends over 12 amino acids. Sequencing was performed on PBMCs. J is TRBJ2-1 and V is TRBV27; D might be TRBD2 (6 bases). The receptor was derived from a man aged 18 to 30 in good health and CMV-seronegative. The CDR3 DNA reads as TGTGCCAGCAGCCCCCTGGCGGGAACTATGTTCTTC. Encoded protein: CASSPLAGTMFF.